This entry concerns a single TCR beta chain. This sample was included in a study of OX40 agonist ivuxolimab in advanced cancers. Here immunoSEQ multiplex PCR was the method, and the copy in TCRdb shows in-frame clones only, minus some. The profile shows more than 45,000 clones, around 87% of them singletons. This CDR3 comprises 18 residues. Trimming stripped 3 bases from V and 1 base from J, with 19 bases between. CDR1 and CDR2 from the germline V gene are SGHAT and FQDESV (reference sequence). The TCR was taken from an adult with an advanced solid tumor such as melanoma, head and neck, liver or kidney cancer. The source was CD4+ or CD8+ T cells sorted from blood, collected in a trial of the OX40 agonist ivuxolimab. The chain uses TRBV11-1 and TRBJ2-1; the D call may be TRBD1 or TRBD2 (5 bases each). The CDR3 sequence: CASSFNRDQRLSYNEQFF. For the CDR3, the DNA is TGTGCCAGCAGCTTTAACCGGGACCAACGTTTGTCCTACAATGAGCAGTTCTTC.